The 18 T cell receptor beta chains below come from one sample, sequenced in a study of blood T cell repertoires in COVID-19. Some clones are missing from TCRdb's copy, which holds only in-frame ones; the method was immunoSEQ multiplex PCR. The sample carries fewer than 350,000 clones, roughly 87% recorded once. The specimen was peripheral blood. The receptor source for this set is a man in his thirties or forties with COVID-19, enrolled during active disease.

This chain connects TRBV9 to TRBJ2-5, with 13 bases lining up with TRBD2. The CDR3 is 15 residues long. Germline assignment: CDR1 SGDLS and CDR2 YYNGEE. The V gene end was trimmed by 4 bases and the J gene end by 8 bases; junction bases not matched to a gene: 8. The DNA for the CDR3 is TGTGCCAGCAGCCTCCTGGGGACTAGCGGGGATACCCAGTACTTC. Its protein is CASSLLGTSGDTQYF. Looking up the rest from reference TRBV9 and TRBJ2-5 gives the full variable domain: DSGVTQTPKHLITATGQRVTLRCSPRSGDLSVYWYQQSLDQGLQFLIQYYNGEERAKGNILERFSAQQFPDLHSELNLSSLELGDSALYFCASSLLGTSGDTQYFGPGTRLLVL.

This sequence joins TRBV15 and TRBJ2-3; D perhaps matches TRBD2 (5 bases). In germline, CDR1 is LNHNV, CDR2 YYDKDF (reference sequence). V was pared by 7 bases and J by 0 bases, with 8 bases between. The CDR3 covers 13 residues. In DNA, the CDR3 is TGTGCCACCAAGCGGCCAAGCACAGATACGCAGTATTTT. Protein product: CATKRPSTDTQYF.

The rearrangement joins TRBV27 to TRBJ2-5; TRBD1 matches at 7 bases. Trimming took 6 bases from V and 5 from J; bases not matched to a gene: 6. The CDR3 totals 13 residues. The germline gives CDR1 MNHEY, CDR2 SMNVEV (reference sequence). The CDR3, as DNA: TGTGCCAGCAGCCCTACAGGGGTGGAGACCCAGTACTTC. Protein sequence: CASSPTGVETQYF.

The chain couples TRBV12-3 or TRBV12-4 to TRBJ2-7, with 8 bases that match TRBD2. This CDR3 has 13 amino acids. V shed 7 bases, J shed 6 bases, and the junction held 8 bases outside the gene matches. The CDR3 DNA is TGTGCCAGCATGGAGCGGGAGAGCGGCGAGCAGTACTTC. This translates into CASMERESGEQYF.

This chain links TRBV4-3 with TRBJ2-7; D remains ambiguous. Deletions cut 0 bases from V and 1 base from J, with 4 bases between. This CDR3 region has 13 residues. Germline V CDR1 and CDR2: LGHNA, YSLEER. The CDR3 loop is CASSQDESYEQYF. The CDR3 bases are TGCGCCAGCAGCCAAGATGAGTCCTACGAGCAGTACTTC.

The CDR3 sequence: CASSKPRDRAYGETQYF. For the CDR3, the DNA is TGTGCCAGCAGCAAACCAAGGGACAGAGCTTACGGGGAGACCCAGTACTTC. The rearrangement joins TRBV6-2 or TRBV6-3 to TRBJ2-5, with 7 bases that match TRBD1. CDR3 length: 17 residues. The trim removed 6 bases at V and 5 bases at J, leaving 18 bases unmatched. Germline V gene lookup returns CDR1 MNHEY and CDR2 SVGEGT.

V usage is TRBV3-1 (or the pseudogene TRBV3-2) and J usage is TRBJ1-4; no reliable D call. This CDR3 has 18 amino acids. Trimming stripped 4 bases from V and 8 bases from J, with 26 bases between. Germline loops: CDR1 LGHDT, CDR2 YNNKEL (reference sequence). The CDR3 spells CASSLNRSWEGEGEKLFF. CDR3 in DNA: TGTGCCAGCAGCCTAAATCGGAGTTGGGAGGGCGAAGGAGAAAAACTGTTTTTT.

The V and J genes are TRBV28 and TRBJ2-5, with 8 bases aligning to TRBD2. Germline lookup yields CDR1 MDHEN and CDR2 SYDVKM. J was trimmed by 3 bases and V by 6 bases; bases with no gene match: 3. The CDR3 runs to 13 residues. The DNA of the CDR3 is TGTGCCAGCAGCACAGCGGGAGAAGAGACCCAGTACTTC. It yields the protein CASSTAGEETQYF.

J is TRBJ1-5 and V is TRBV7-2; a possible D gene is TRBD1 (5 bases). V lost 1 base and J lost 7, with 17 bases in between. The CDR3 has 16 amino acids. CDR1 is SGHTA and CDR2 is FQGNSA in the germline V gene. CDR3 protein: CASSLGSGFYGQPQHF. In DNA form, the CDR3 reads TGTGCCAGCAGCTTAGGTTCAGGGTTCTACGGACAGCCCCAGCATTTT.

Details on this clone: The sample contains more than one DNA sequence encoding this CDR3. The chain is built from TRBV5-1 and TRBJ2-1, with 8 positions matching TRBD1. This CDR3 has 15 amino acids. The germline CDR1 and CDR2 sequences are SGHRS and YFSETQ. J gave up 0 bases and V 3 bases, and 2 bases lay outside the gene matches. CDR3 in DNA: TGCGCCAGCAGCTCCGGACAGGGCTCCTACAATGAGCAGTTCTTC. The encoded protein is CASSSGQGSYNEQFF.

V is TRBV6-4 and J is TRBJ2-2; TRBD2 aligns across 13 bases. V trimming: 8 bases; J trimming: 2 bases; junction bases outside the gene matches: 8. Germline lookup yields CDR1 MRHNA and CDR2 SNTAGT. CDR3 size: 17 residues. The CDR3 DNA reads as TGTGCCAGCTTACGGACTAGCGGGAGCGATAACACCGGGGAGCTGTTTTTT. Its protein is CASLRTSGSDNTGELFF.

The J gene is TRBJ2-7, the V gene TRBV6-2 or TRBV6-3; weak D call: TRBD1 (6 bases). V was clipped by 5 bases and J by 0 bases, with 11 bases between them. CDR3 length: 14 residues. The germline CDR1 and CDR2 sequences are MNHEY and SVGEGT. The CDR3 sequence: CASSRRQVSYEQYF. Here the CDR3 DNA reads TGTGCCAGCAGTCGGAGACAGGTCTCCTACGAGCAGTACTTC.

The chain couples TRBV20-1 to TRBJ2-7; D not resolved. The germline CDR1 and CDR2 sequences are DFQATT and SNEGSKA (reference sequence). V dropped 2 bases and J dropped 3 bases, with 5 bases sitting between them. This CDR3 region has 11 residues. DNA for the CDR3: TGCAGTGCTAGAAGCGACTACGAGCAGTACTTC. Its protein product is CSARSDYEQYF.

The chain joins TRBV6-4 to TRBJ2-3; TRBD2 might be the D (6 bases). Trimming shortened V by 6 bases and J by 1 base, and 8 bases separated the two germline ends. The CDR3 is 13 amino acids. Per germline, CDR1 MRHNA and CDR2 SNTAGT. The CDR3 DNA reads as TGTGCCAGCAGCCCTAGCGGCACAGATACGCAGTATTTT. Amino acid sequence: CASSPSGTDTQYF.

CDR3 sequence (DNA): TGTGCCAGCACCAAAAGCGGGAGGCGGGGAAGTGAGCAGTACTTC. Translating gives CASTKSGRRGSEQYF. The V gene is TRBV27, the J gene TRBJ2-7; 9 bases are a match to TRBD2. CDR1 and CDR2 (germline): MNHEY, SMNVEV (reference sequence). The CDR3 length is 15 residues. J was trimmed by 7 bases and V by 7 bases; bases with no gene match: 14.

The gene calls are TRBV10-3 and TRBJ1-2; a possible D gene is TRBD1 (5 bases). This CDR3 region has 12 residues. V was clipped by 7 bases and J by 0 bases, with 6 bases between them. Germline CDR1 reads ENHRY; CDR2 reads SYGVKD. The CDR3 protein is CAIMTANYGYTF. The CDR3 nucleotides read TGTGCCATCATGACAGCTAACTATGGCTACACCTTC.

V usage is TRBV7-9 and J usage is TRBJ2-1; perhaps TRBD1 as D (6 bases). The CDR3 covers 17 residues. CDR1 SEHNR and CDR2 FQNEAQ come from the germline V gene (reference sequence). V was clipped by 7 bases and J by 5 bases, with 24 bases between them. The CDR3 region has the DNA TGTGCCAGCACCTTCGGCAGGGGATTGGGGCAGGACAATGAGCAGTTCTTC. This translates into CASTFGRGLGQDNEQFF.

This chain connects TRBV27 to TRBJ2-2; 7 bases map to TRBD2. V was clipped by 4 bases and J by 2 bases; unmatched bases: 4. CDR3 size: 15 residues. CDR1 and CDR2 from the germline V gene are MNHEY and SMNVEV (reference sequence). CDR3 in DNA: TGTGCCAGCAGTTGGGCTAGCGGAAACACCGGGGAGCTGTTTTTT. Protein: CASSWASGNTGELFF.